This T cell receptor beta chain emerged from a study of T cells after yellow fever vaccination. This clonotype was seen repeatedly, ten times or more. This CDR3 is built from 15 residues. CDR1 and CDR2 from the germline V gene are SGDLS and YYNGEE. Trimming removed 0 bases from V and 0 bases from J, with 6 bases in between. TCRdb reanalysed the 5' RACE reads using MiXCR and keeps one entry per CDR3 protein. The table includes 95,000 to 150,000 distinct CDR3 sequences, about 7.4% detected once. The chain combines TRBV9 with TRBJ1-4, with D uncertain. This TCR was recovered from a man aged 18 to 35 who received the YFV17D yellow fever vaccine. This material consisted of CD4+ T cells sorted from PBMCs, taken 10 days after the first yellow fever vaccination. The CDR3 region has the DNA TGTGCCAGCAGCGTAGCTCCGTCAACTAATGAAAAACTGTTTTTT. Translated, it gives CASSVAPSTNEKLFF.